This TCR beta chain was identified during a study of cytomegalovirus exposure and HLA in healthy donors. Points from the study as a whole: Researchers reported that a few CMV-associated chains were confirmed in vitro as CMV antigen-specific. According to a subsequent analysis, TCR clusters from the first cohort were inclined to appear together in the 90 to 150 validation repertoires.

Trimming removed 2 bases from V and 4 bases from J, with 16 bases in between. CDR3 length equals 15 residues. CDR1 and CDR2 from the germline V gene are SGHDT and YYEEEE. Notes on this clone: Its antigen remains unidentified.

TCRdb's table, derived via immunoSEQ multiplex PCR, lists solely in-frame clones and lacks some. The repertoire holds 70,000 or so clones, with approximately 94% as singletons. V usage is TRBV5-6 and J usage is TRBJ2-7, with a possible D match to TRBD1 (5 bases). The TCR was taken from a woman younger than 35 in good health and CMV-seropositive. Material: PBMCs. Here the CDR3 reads CASSFGDSMGYEQYF. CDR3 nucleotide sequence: TGTGCCAGCAGCTTCGGCGACAGTATGGGGTACGAGCAGTACTTC.